The sequence of this T cell receptor beta chain was determined in a study of regulatory T cells. Autoimmunity was present in every CD3G-deficient patient, worse in two. A single count supports this clone. Its specificity is not known. V gave up 1 base and J gave up 3 bases, with 15 bases separating them. The length of the CDR3 is 16 residues. Looked up from germline, CDR1 is SGHAT and CDR2 is FQNNGV. Study-wide points: In CD3G-deficient patients, conventional CD4+ T cells were enriched for hydrophobic CDR3 residues at positions 6 and 7. Patient repertoires had restricted TRB V-J pairs and skewed V and J usage, most in Tregs.

The primer mix had 52 TRBV and 13 TRBJ primers. Sequencing was performed with immunoSEQ multiplex PCR; in TCRdb, only in-frame clones are kept and a portion is missing. This table holds about 35,000 clones, around 89% found once. The specimen was conventional CD4+ T cells sorted from blood. This sequence originates from a person aged 18 to 29 with CD3G deficiency. The chain recombines TRBV11-2 with TRBJ1-1; the D gene is possibly TRBD1 (6 bases). The CDR3 DNA reads as TGTGCCAGCAGCTTAGGGGGCAGGGGAGAAGACACTGAAGCTTTCTTT. Protein sequence: CASSLGGRGEDTEAFF.